The 5 T cell receptor beta chains below all came from one sample that was sequenced in a study of vaccination effects on CD4 cells after COVID-19. Clones were sequenced by immunoSEQ multiplex PCR, and TCRdb holds only the in-frame ones, with some missing. This table holds tens of thousands of clones, approximately 80% found once. Antigens of these TCRs are unknown. Viral peptide pool expansion of antigen-specific CD4+ T cells preceded sequencing in the ViraFEST assay. Cultured cells yielded isolated CD4+ T cells after roughly 11 days. Two-dose BNT162b2 or mRNA-1273 vaccination was given to participants. Sequenced material: CD4+ T cells from PBMCs cultured with SARS-CoV-2 spike peptides, taken after COVID-19 vaccination. The source of these receptors is a human donor who received a COVID-19 vaccine. Some clones in this sample may be carry-over from other donors' samples.

The chain couples TRBV6-5 to TRBJ1-1, with a weak D call TRBD1 (5 bases). Germline lookup yields CDR1 MNHEY and CDR2 SVGAGI. Deletions cut 6 bases from V and 1 base from J, with 12 bases between. The CDR3 runs 14 residues. CDR3 in amino acids: CASRPAQGNTEAFF. The CDR3 DNA sequence: TGTGCCAGCAGGCCGGCCCAGGGGAACACTGAAGCTTTCTTT.

Judged by abundance, this clone is medium-sized. The chain recombines TRBV6-5 with TRBJ2-1; 8 positions match TRBD1. Losses at the gene ends were 2 bases for V and 6 bases for J; bases not matched to a gene: 9. The CDR3 is 16 residues long. CDR1 is MNHEY, CDR2 SVGAGI, per germline. CDR3 loop: CASSYVGQGARNEQFF. CDR3 nucleotides: TGTGCCAGCAGTTACGTGGGTCAGGGGGCGCGCAATGAGCAGTTCTTC.

The chain employs TRBV3-1 (or the pseudogene TRBV3-2) and TRBJ2-1; D not certain. The CDR3 length is 14 residues. Germline-derived CDR1 and CDR2 are LGHDT and YNNKEL (reference sequence). V was cut by 0 bases and J by 5 bases, with 8 bases left in between. CDR3 amino acids: CASSQDTGNNEQFF. Here the CDR3 DNA reads TGTGCCAGCAGCCAAGATACTGGAAACAATGAGCAGTTCTTC.

J is TRBJ2-3 and V is TRBV30, with TRBD2 matching over 12 bases. CDR1 GTSNPN and CDR2 SVGIG come from the germline V gene (reference sequence). The CDR3 contains 15 residues. The trim removed 4 bases at V and 4 bases at J, leaving 6 bases unmatched. The CDR3 loop is CAWNQLAGGADTQYF. The CDR3 nucleotides are TGTGCCTGGAACCAACTAGCGGGGGGCGCAGATACGCAGTATTTT.

The chain uses TRBV19 and TRBJ2-1; 8 nucleotides line up with TRBD2. The CDR3 extends over 14 amino acids. Germline trimming cut 4 bases from V and 8 bases from J; bases unmatched to any gene: 7. Germline assignment: CDR1 LNHDA and CDR2 SQIVND (reference sequence). The CDR3 DNA follows: TGTGCCAGTAGTACGCGTAGCGGGGTCGATGAGCAGTTCTTC. Amino acid sequence: CASSTRSGVDEQFF.